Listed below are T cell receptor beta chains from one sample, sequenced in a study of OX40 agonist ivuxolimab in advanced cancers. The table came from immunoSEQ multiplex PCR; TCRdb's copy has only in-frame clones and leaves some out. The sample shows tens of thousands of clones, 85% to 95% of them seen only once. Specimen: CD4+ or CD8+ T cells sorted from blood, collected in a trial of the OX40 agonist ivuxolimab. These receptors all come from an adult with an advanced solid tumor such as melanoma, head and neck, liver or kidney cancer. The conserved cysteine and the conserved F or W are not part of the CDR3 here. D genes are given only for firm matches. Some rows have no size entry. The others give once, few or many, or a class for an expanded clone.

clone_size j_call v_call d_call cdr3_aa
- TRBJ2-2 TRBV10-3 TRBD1 AIRGQANTGELF
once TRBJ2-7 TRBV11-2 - ASSLLQGAYEQY
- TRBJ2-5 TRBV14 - ASSHLYPGMGLETQY
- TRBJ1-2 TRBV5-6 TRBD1 ASSLRQGEGYT
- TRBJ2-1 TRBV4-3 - ASSYHMDPGEQF
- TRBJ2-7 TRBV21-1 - ASSPLCGTTYEQY
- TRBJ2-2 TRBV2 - ASRGQNTGELF
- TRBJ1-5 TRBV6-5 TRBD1 ASSPGQGTYQPQH
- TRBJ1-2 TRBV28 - ASSIHPGDHYGYT
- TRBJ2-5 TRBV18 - ASSTQETQY
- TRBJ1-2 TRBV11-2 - ASSSGKNYGYT
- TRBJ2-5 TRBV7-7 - ASSSDSQETQY
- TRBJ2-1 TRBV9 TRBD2 ASSPRDYHNEQF
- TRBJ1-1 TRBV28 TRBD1 ASSLTGGTEAF
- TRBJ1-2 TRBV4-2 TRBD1 ASSQEPTGGFGYT
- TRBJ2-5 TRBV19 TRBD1 ASSRTGADQETQY
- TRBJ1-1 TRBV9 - ASTPAGMNTEAF
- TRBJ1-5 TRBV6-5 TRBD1 ASSFDRDQPQH
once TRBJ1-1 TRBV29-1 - SGSGENTEAF
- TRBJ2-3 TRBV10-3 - AITQLATDTQY
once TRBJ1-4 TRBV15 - ATQRGGNEKLF
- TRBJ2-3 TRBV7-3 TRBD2 ASRLSGGSSTDTQY
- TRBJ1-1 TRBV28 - ASSPPAGRVTEAF
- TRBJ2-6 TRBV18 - ASSPKGGGANVLT
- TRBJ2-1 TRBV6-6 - ACAGYNEQF
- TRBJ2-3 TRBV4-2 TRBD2 ASSRQGLAASDTQY
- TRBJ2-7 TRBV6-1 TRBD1 ASSEPGQGTYEQY
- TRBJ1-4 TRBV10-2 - ASSETGEREKLF
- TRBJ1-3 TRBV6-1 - ASSEVIVSGNTIY
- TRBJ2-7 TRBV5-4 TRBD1 ASSLTRDRDYEQY
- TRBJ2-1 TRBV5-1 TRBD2 ASTPQAGGYNEQF
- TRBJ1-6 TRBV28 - ASSLISGDNSPLH
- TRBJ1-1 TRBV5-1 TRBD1 ASSFQQGAGTEAF
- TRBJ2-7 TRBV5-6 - ASSSGPVWEQY
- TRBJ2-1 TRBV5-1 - ASSLGGGVSYNEQF
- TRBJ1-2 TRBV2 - ASSEEAGPLYGYT
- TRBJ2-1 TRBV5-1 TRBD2 ASQIAGGITDEQF
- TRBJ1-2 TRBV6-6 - ASTQGYGYT
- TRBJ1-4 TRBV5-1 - ASSFRDLRGTNEKLF
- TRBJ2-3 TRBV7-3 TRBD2 ASSTSGGGRLTATQY
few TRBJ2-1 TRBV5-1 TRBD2 ASSLSGGRNEQF
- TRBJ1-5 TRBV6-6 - ASSPRQGNQPQH
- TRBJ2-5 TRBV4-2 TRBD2 ASSQDLAGGRETQY
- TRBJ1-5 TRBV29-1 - SVGGGGNQPQH
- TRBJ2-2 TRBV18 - ASSAGGIGTGELF
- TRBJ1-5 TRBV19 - ASSIGQFSQPQH
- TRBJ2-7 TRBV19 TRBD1 ASGTGQTYEQY
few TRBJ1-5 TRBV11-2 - ASSLGQSNQPQH
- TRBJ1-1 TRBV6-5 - ASSWVLNTEAF
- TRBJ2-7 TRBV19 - ASSRQESSYEQY
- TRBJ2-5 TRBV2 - ASETTQQETQY
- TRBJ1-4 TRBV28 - ASTTGGGPTNEKLF
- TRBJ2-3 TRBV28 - ASSLPGHRAGDTQY
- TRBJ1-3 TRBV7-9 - ASSPTDSGNTIY
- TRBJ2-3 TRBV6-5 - ASREQGADTQY